The clone carrying this TCR beta chain was recorded at least ten times. This specimen belongs to a study of T cell repertoires in cytomegalovirus infection. Trimming took 6 bases from V and 8 from J; bases not matched to a gene: 2. The CDR3 covers 10 residues. Per the germline V gene, CDR1 is DFQATT and CDR2 is SNEGSKA (reference sequence). TCRdb ran MiXCR on the reads and lists one entry per CDR3 protein. This sample has roughly 240,000 distinct CDR3 sequences; approximately 6.7% occur once, and the top ten carry 6.5%. V gene TRBV20-1 combines with J gene TRBJ1-1; 8 positions match TRBD1. The sample consisted of PBMCs. The sequence came from a human donor in good health (CMV status not recorded). Some clones in this sample may be carry-over from other donors' samples. CDR3 sequence: CSARQGEAFF. CDR3 nucleotide sequence: TGCAGTGCGAGACAGGGGGAAGCTTTCTTT.